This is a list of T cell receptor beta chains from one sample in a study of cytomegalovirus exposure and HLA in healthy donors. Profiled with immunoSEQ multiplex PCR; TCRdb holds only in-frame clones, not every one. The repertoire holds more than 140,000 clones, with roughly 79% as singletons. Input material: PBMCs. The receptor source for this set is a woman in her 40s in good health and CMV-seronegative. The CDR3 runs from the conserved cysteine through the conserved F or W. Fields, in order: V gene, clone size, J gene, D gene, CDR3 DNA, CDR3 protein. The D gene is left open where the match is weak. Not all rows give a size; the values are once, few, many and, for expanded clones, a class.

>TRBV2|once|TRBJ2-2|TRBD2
TGTGCCAGCAGAGAGCTAGCGGGAGTTGCCGGGGAGCTGTTTTTT
CASRELAGVAGELFF
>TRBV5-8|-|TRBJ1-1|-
TGTGCCAGCAGCAAGCCGGCGGTCTGGAACACTGAAGCTTTCTTT
CASSKPAVWNTEAFF
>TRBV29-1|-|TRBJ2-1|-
TGCAGCGTTGTTCGGGTCTACAATGAGCAGTTCTTC
CSVVRVYNEQFF
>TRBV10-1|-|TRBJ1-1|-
TGCGCCAGCTCTGATTCTACGGGGGAAGCTTTCTTT
CASSDSTGEAFF
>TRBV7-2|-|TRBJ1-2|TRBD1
TGTGCCAGCAGCTTATTTCCGGATTCTACAGGGGGCCATAACTATGGCTACACCTTC
CASSLFPDSTGGHNYGYTF
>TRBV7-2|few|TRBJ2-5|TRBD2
TGTGCCAGCAGACTAGCGGCTAGTTCGGTAGAGACCCAGTACTTC
CASRLAASSVETQYF
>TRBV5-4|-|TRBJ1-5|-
TGTGCCAGCAGCTTGGCCCCTGGCAGGGGCGTCGAAAGTGGGCAGCCCCAGCATTTT
CASSLAPGRGVESGQPQHF
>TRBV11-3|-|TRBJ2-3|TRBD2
TGTGCCAGCAGCTCCTCCAAGGGACTAGCGGGAGCGGGCACAGATACGCAGTATTTT
CASSSSKGLAGAGTDTQYF
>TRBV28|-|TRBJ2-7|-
TGTGCCAGCAGGGTAGCCTACGAGCAGTACTTC
CASRVAYEQYF
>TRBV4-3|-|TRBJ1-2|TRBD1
TGCGCCAGCAGCCAAGATGGGTTGACAGGGTGGAATAGAGATGGCTACACCTTC
CASSQDGLTGWNRDGYTF
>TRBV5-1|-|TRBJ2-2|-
TGCGCCAGCAGCTTGGGTGGCAGCACCGGGGAGCTGTTTTTT
CASSLGGSTGELFF
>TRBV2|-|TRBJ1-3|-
TGTGCCAGCAGTCGAAACTATTTCTCTGGAAACACCATATATTTT
CASSRNYFSGNTIYF
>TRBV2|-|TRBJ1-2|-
TGTGCCAGCAGTGAGGACACTGGCTACACCTTC
CASSEDTGYTF
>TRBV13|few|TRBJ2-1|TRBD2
TGTGCCAGCATTGGACTAGCGGGAGAATACAATGAGCAGTTCTTC
CASIGLAGEYNEQFF
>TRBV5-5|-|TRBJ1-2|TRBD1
TGTGCCAGCAGCGGGGGACAGGGTTCGGGAGACTATGGCTACACCTTC
CASSGGQGSGDYGYTF
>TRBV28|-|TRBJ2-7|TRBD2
TGTGCCAGCAGTTTCCTAGGTACTAGCGGGAGTCGCGAGCAGTACTTC
CASSFLGTSGSREQYF
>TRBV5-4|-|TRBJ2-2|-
TGTGCCAGCAGCTCGGACTGGAGCGGGGAGCTGTTTTTT
CASSSDWSGELFF
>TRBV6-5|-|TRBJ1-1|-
TGTGCCAGCAGTCCCCCTGGGGGGATTGAAGCTTTCTTT
CASSPPGGIEAFF
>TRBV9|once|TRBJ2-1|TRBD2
TGTGCCAGCAGCGGTAGCGGGAATTCCTACAATGAGCAGTTCTTC
CASSGSGNSYNEQFF
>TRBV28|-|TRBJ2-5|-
TGTGCCAGCAGTTTTCAGGAGACCCAGTACTTC
CASSFQETQYF
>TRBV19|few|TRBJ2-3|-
TGTGCCAGTAGGGGCCTAACGAGCACAGATACGCAGTATTTT
CASRGLTSTDTQYF
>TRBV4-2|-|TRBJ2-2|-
TGTGCCAGCAGCCAAGGACTACTAGGTACCACCGGGGAGCTGTTTTTT
CASSQGLLGTTGELFF
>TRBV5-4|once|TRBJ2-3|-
TGTGCCAGCAGCTTGGGGGGAGCGACAGATACGCAGTATTTT
CASSLGGATDTQYF
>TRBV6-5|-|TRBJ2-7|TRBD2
TGTGCCAGCGGGCCAGCGGGAGAAGGAGCCTACGAGCAGTACTTC
CASGPAGEGAYEQYF
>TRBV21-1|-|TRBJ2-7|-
TGTGCCAGCAGCAAAAGAGGGCCAGTTTCGAACTACGAGCAGTACTTC
CASSKRGPVSNYEQYF
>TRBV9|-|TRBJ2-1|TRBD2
TGTGCCAGCAGCGTAGTCCCTAATCTAGCGGGAGGGGCTATTGAGCAGTTCTTC
CASSVVPNLAGGAIEQFF
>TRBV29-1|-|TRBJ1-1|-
TGCAGCGGTGGGAGGGGGGGCACTGAAGCTTTCTTT
CSGGRGGTEAFF
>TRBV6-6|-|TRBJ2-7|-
TGTGCCAGCAGCTCCACTAGGAGCGAGCAGTACTTC
CASSSTRSEQYF
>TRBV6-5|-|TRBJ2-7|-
TGTGCCAGCAGTTACCGGCTAGCGAACTCCTACGAGCAGTACTTC
CASSYRLANSYEQYF
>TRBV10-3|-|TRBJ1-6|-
TGTGCCATCAGTGATACCGTGAAACAGAGCTATAATTCACCCCTCCACTTT
CAISDTVKQSYNSPLHF
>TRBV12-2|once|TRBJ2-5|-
TGTGCAAGTCGTTTCCCAATCGACAGGGGGCAAGAGACCCAGTACTTC
CASRFPIDRGQETQYF
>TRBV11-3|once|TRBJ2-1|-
TGTGCCAGCAGCTTAGCCACCCTTTCAGGGATGTCCTACAATGAGCAGTTCTTC
CASSLATLSGMSYNEQFF
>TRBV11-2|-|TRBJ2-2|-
TGTGCCAGCAGCGATCCGGGACAAGCGAACACCGGGGAGCTGTTTTTT
CASSDPGQANTGELFF
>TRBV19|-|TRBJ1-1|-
TGTGCCAGTGCTGATGGCTCAGGGAGGCCCCCTGCGTACTTTTATGAAGCTTTCTTT
CASADGSGRPPAYFYEAFF
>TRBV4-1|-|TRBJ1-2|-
TGCGCCAGCAGCCAATTGGAGACAGGATACTATGGCTACACCTTC
CASSQLETGYYGYTF
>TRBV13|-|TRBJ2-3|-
TGTGCCAGCTTGCCGGCAGGGGGCACAGATACGCAGTATTTT
CASLPAGGTDTQYF
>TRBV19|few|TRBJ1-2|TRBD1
TGTGCCAGCCAGGGACAGCTCTATGGCTACACCTTC
CASQGQLYGYTF
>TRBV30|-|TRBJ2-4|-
TGTGCCTGGAGCGGCGTTAGGGGAAACATTCAGTACTTC
CAWSGVRGNIQYF
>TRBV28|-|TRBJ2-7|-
TGTGCCAGCACCCATGACAGGCCCTGGGACGAGCAGTACTTC
CASTHDRPWDEQYF
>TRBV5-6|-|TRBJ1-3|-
TGTGCCAGCAGCTTCGGAGTCTCTGGAAACACCATATATTTT
CASSFGVSGNTIYF
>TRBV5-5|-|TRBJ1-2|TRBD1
TGTGCCAGCAGCTGGGGACAGGTGGTCGGCTACACCTTC
CASSWGQVVGYTF
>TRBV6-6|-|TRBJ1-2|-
TGTGCCAGCAGCATACTGACAGAGTATGGCTACACCTTC
CASSILTEYGYTF
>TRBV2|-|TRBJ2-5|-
TGTGCCAGCAGGACGGACTTGGGGGGGCGAGAGACCCAGTACTTC
CASRTDLGGRETQYF
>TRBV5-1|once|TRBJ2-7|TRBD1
TGCGCCAGCAGCTTCAGGGGGTACGAGCAGTACTTC
CASSFRGYEQYF